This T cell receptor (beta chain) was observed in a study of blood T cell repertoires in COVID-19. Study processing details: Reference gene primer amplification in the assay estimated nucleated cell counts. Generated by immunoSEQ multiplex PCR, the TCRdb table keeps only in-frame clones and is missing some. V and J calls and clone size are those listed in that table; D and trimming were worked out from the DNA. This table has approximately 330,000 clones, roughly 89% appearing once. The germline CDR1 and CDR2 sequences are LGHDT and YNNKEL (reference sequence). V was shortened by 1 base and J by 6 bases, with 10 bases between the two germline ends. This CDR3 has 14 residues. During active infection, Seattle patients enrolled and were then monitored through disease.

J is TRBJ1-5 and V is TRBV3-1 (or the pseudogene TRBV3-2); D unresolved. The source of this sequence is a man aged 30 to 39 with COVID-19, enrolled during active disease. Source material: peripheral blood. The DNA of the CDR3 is TGTGCCAGCAGCCAAGGGCCTCGACTTCAGCCCCAGCATTTT. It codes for CASSQGPRLQPQHF.